This T cell receptor beta chain was observed in a study of T cell responses to AZD1222 COVID-19 vaccine. Trimming at V came to 2 bases and at J to 4 bases, leaving 8 bases not matched to a gene. The CDR3 is 16 residues long. CDR1 is SGHRS, CDR2 YFSETQ, per germline. The method was immunoSEQ multiplex PCR; TCRdb's version includes in-frame clones alone and lacks a portion of them. The sample records under 200,000 clones, over 75% being singletons. The material sequenced was peripheral blood, taken 28 days after the second AZD1222 dose. The chain couples TRBV5-1 to TRBJ2-2, with 7 bases lining up with TRBD1. The source of this sequence is an adult who received the AZD1222 COVID-19 vaccine. In DNA, the CDR3 is TGCGCCAGCAGCTTCGGCGGTGGGACAGTCACCGGGGAGCTGTTTTTT. Protein product: CASSFGGGTVTGELFF. Looking up the rest from reference TRBV5-1 and TRBJ2-2 gives the full variable domain: KAGVTQTPRYLIKTRGQQVTLSCSPISGHRSVSWYQQTPGQGLQFLFEYFSETQRNKGNFPGRFSGRQFSNSRSEMNVSTLELGDSALYLCASSFGGGTVTGELFFGEGSRLTVL.